This section outlines one T cell receptor (beta chain) sequence together with its context. The data are from a study of blood T cell repertoires in COVID-19. Symptom resolution, clearance, or two negative PCRs marked the recovered donors of Cohort 3. Assay: immunoSEQ multiplex PCR; the TCRdb copy retains only in-frame clones and omits some. Of about 150,000 clones detected, approximately 88% appear once; the ten largest clones hold less than 8%. This CDR3 spans 12 amino acids. Germline V gene data show CDR1 as SGHVS and CDR2 as FQNEAQ. The V end was cut by 0 bases, the J end by 7 bases, with 6 bases between.

The clonotype originates from a woman in her forties or fifties who had recovered from COVID-19. Sequenced material: PBMCs or T cells enriched from blood (not recorded which). This chain joins TRBV7-8 and TRBJ1-2, with D hard to call. The CDR3 nucleotides read TGTGCCAGCAGCTTAGCGCTGAGTGGCTACACCTTC. The encoded protein is CASSLALSGYTF.